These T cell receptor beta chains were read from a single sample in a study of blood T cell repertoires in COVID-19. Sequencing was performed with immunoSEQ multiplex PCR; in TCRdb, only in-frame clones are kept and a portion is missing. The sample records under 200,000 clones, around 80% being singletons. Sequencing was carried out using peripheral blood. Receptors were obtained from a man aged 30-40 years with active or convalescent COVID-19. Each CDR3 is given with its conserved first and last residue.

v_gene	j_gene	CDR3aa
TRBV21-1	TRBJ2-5	CASRPREETQYF
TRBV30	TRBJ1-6	CAWEKTGLNSPLHF
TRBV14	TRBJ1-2	CASSPGQGPYGYTF
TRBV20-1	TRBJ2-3	CSASPGTGGRNTDTQYF
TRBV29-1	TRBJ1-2	CSVALGTDYGYTF
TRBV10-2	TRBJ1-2	CASSDTNYGYTF
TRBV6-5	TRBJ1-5	CASSRTGDGNQPQHF
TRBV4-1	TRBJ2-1	CASSRAGGAGGSYNEQFF
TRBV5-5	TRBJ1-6	CASSLAQGGWNSPLHF
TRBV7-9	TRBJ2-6	CASSSGQGTSGANVLTF
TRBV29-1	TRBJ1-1	CSVERRLNTEAFF
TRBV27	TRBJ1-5	CASSKITWTGGDYSNQPQHF
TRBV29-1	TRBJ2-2	CSVRQAANTGELFF
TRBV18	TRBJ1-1	CASSLLGLSGTEAFF
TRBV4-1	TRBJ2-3	CASSQITAGDTQYF
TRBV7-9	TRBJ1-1	CASSLAPRVEQNTEAFF
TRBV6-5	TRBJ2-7	CASSYSTGPSYEQYF
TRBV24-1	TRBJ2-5	CATSDVKGAQETQYF
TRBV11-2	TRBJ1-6	CASSLDWQGVRSPLHF
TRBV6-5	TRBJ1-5	CASTGQRVDQPQHF
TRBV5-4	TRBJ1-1	CASSSLGRSSNTEAFF
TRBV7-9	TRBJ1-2	CASSFADRGNYGYTF
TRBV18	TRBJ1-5	CASSPTMPGQGNQPQHF
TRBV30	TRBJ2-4	CAWSGGLAKNIQYF
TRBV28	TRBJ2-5	CASGTSGRAEETQYF
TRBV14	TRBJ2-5	CASSQPEKTQYF
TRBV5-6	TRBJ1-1	CASSLGQGGLTNTEAFF
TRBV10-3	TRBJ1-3	CATRHTELSGNTIYF
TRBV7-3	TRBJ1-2	CASSLTRDYGYTF
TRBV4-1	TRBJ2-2	CASSQDRLAGTLAGELFF
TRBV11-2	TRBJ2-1	CASSFGPSGLYNEQFF
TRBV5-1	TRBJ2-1	CASSWGQGAYNEQFF
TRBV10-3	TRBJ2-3	CAISVAGGTPSTDTQYF
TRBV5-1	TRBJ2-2	CASSQGITGELFF
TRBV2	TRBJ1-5	CASCGQGANQPQHF
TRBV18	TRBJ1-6	CASSQGFLYNSPLHF
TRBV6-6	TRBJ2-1	CASRRTSGGPYNEQFF
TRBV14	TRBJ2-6	CASSQGLAFGANVLTF
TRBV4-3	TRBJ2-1	CASSRLAGTYNEQFF
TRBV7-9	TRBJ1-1	CASSLTFF
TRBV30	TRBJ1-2	CAWRPGQGPSYGYTF
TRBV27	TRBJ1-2	CASSLSAGGSYGYTF
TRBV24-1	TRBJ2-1	CATSEAAGSLFF
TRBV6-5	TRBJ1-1	CASSPRRENTEAFF
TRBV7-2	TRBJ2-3	CASSLTGQSPDTQYF
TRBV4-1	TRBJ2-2	CASSQGAGLANTGELFF
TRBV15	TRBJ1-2	CATSPTGTWYGYTF
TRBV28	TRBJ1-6	CASDGTGGSSSFHSPLHF
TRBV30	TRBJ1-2	CAWSVGQGNYGYTF
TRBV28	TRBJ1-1	CASSAHGFMNTEAFF